A selection of T cell receptor beta chains follows, all from one sample in a study of blood T cell repertoires in COVID-19. TCRdb's copy holds only in-frame clones and misses some; the assay was immunoSEQ multiplex PCR. The sample includes about 210,000 clones, approximately 85% of them seen just once. The material sequenced was peripheral blood. The receptors derive from a woman in her 70s with COVID-19, enrolled during active disease. Both conserved end residues are part of each CDR3. A D gene is named only where the DNA matches it firmly. A row's size may be missing; if present it is once, few, many or a size class.

TRBV18,TRBJ1-5,TRBD1,-,TGTGCCAGCTCACCACGGGACAGAGTCAATCAGCCCCAGCATTTT,CASSPRDRVNQPQHF
TRBV11-3,TRBJ1-2,TRBD1,-,TGTGCCAGCAGCCCACGACAGGGGGCGGGGTATGGCTACACCTTC,CASSPRQGAGYGYTF
TRBV5-4,TRBJ2-7,TRBD2,-,TGTGCCAGCAGCTCCCCGCGGGGGGCCTCCTACGAGCAGTACTTC,CASSSPRGASYEQYF
TRBV19,TRBJ1-5,-,-,TGTGCCAGCTGGGAGTTACAGAGCAATCAGCCCCAGCATTTT,CASWELQSNQPQHF
TRBV7-9,TRBJ2-5,TRBD2,-,TGTGCCAGCAGCTTCAGATGGGGACTAGCGGGGGAGGAGACCCAGTACTTC,CASSFRWGLAGEETQYF
TRBV6-5,TRBJ1-1,TRBD1,once,TGTGCCAGCAGTTACTCCCAGGGGGGATCGTACACTGAAGCTTTCTTT,CASSYSQGGSYTEAFF
TRBV9,TRBJ1-3,TRBD1,-,TGTGCCAGCAGCGTACTTGACCGGGACAGGGGTAACACCATATATTTT,CASSVLDRDRGNTIYF
TRBV7-2,TRBJ2-1,-,-,TGTGCCAGCAGCCCAAGGGGCATGGCTAGCGAATACAATGAGCAGTTCTTC,CASSPRGMASEYNEQFF
TRBV3-1/TRBV3-2,TRBJ1-4,TRBD1,-,TGTGCCAGCAGCCTGCAGGGGGATTGGCGGGAGGGTGAAAAACTGTTTTTT,CASSLQGDWREGEKLFF
TRBV14,TRBJ1-1,TRBD1,-,TGTGCCAGCAGAGCGCTCGGGACAGGGAACACTGAAGCTTTCTTT,CASRALGTGNTEAFF
TRBV7-9,TRBJ1-5,TRBD1,few,TGTGCCAGCAGCTTAGGAGGACAGGGGTATCAGCCCCAGCATTTT,CASSLGGQGYQPQHF
TRBV15,TRBJ2-5,TRBD1,-,TGTGCCACCAGCAGAGATGGCAGGGGGCGCCAAGAGACCCAGTACTTC,CATSRDGRGRQETQYF
TRBV6-2/TRBV6-3,TRBJ1-6,-,-,TGTGCCAGCAGTTACGTCGGCAGGGGAAATTCACCCCTCCACTTT,CASSYVGRGNSPLHF
TRBV5-4,TRBJ1-2,-,-,TGTGCCAGCACCCGGTCGGGTGGCGGACTGAACTATGGCTACACCTTC,CASTRSGGGLNYGYTF
TRBV27,TRBJ2-2,-,few,TGTGCCAGCAGGGGCGGGGCAGGTCTGGGCGGGGAGCTGTTTTTT,CASRGGAGLGGELFF
TRBV4-1,TRBJ1-2,-,-,TGCGCCAGCAGCCAAGGCGGGACCTCCTCAATCTATGGCTACACCTTC,CASSQGGTSSIYGYTF
TRBV23-1,TRBJ1-5,-,-,TGCGCCAGCAGTCAATCCCAGGGTAAGAGCGGCAATCAGCCCCAGCATTTT,CASSQSQGKSGNQPQHF
TRBV7-9,TRBJ1-2,-,few,TGTGCCAGCAGCTGGGACGGGAGTTATGGCTACACCTTC,CASSWDGSYGYTF
TRBV29-1,TRBJ2-5,TRBD1,-,TGCAGCGCGGACAGGGTCACGGGAGAGACCCAGTACTTC,CSADRVTGETQYF
TRBV25-1,TRBJ1-2,-,-,TGTGCCAGCTGGAAGGGAGGGCGCGACGATGGCTACACCTTC,CASWKGGRDDGYTF
TRBV19,TRBJ1-5,TRBD1,once,TGTGCCAGTAGTATAGCCCGGACAGGCCTTGGGAGCAATCAGCCCCAGCATTTT,CASSIARTGLGSNQPQHF
TRBV27,TRBJ1-2,TRBD1,-,TGTGCCAGCAGTACAACAGGGGACGCTAACTATGGCTACACCTTC,CASSTTGDANYGYTF